The text below deals with one T cell receptor beta chain. This CDR3 comprises 18 residues. From germline, CDR1 is SGHTS and CDR2 YDEGEE. V was trimmed by 5 bases and J by 4 bases, leaving 28 bases between them. This record comes from a study of PD-1 blockade in classical Hodgkin lymphoma. Sequencing used immunoSEQ multiplex PCR; TCRdb keeps in-frame clones, though not all of them. The table includes some 84,000 clones, around 86% detected once. The patients all showed relapse after autologous stem cell transplantation, while their brentuximab vedotin exposure varied. This chain links TRBV5-8 with TRBJ2-7, with TRBD1 as a possible D gene (5 bases). This TCR was recovered from a human donor with classical Hodgkin lymphoma. Specimen: peripheral blood mononuclear cells (PBMCs), collected at baseline. The CDR3 coding sequence is TGTGCCAGCAGTTTTTCCCCCGGGTGGCAGGGAACTTTATACGAGCAGTACTTC. Residues: CASSFSPGWQGTLYEQYF.